The entry that follows covers one T cell receptor (beta chain) sequence. This entry comes from a study of T cells in localized non-small cell lung cancer. Libraries were prepared by immunoSEQ multiplex PCR; TCRdb keeps only in-frame clonotypes and omits some of them. The sample includes roughly 38,000 clones, 86% of them seen just once. The germline V gene encodes CDR1 SGHTS and CDR2 YDEGEE. The CDR3 totals 16 residues. V shed 2 bases and J shed 0 bases, with 12 bases lying between them. The chain carries TRBV5-8 and TRBJ1-5; D might be TRBD1 (5 bases). The material sequenced was peripheral blood mononuclear cells, taken before any cancer treatment. This TCR was sampled from a male donor aged 60 or over with stage II lung adenocarcinoma. The CDR3 nucleotides read TGTGCCAGCAGCTTCCAGACAGCATATAGCAATCAGCCCCAGCATTTT. Its protein is CASSFQTAYSNQPQHF.